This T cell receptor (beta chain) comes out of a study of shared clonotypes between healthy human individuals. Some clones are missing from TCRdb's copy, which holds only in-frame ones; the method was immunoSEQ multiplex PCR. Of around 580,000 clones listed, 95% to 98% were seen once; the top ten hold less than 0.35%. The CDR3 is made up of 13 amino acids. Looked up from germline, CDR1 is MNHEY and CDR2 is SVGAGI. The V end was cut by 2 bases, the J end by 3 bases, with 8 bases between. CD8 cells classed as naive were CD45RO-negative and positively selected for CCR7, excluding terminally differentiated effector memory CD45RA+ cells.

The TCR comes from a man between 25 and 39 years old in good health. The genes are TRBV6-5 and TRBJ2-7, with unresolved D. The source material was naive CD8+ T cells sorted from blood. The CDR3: CASSYGDIYEQYF. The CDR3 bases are TGTGCCAGCAGTTACGGGGATATCTACGAGCAGTACTTC.